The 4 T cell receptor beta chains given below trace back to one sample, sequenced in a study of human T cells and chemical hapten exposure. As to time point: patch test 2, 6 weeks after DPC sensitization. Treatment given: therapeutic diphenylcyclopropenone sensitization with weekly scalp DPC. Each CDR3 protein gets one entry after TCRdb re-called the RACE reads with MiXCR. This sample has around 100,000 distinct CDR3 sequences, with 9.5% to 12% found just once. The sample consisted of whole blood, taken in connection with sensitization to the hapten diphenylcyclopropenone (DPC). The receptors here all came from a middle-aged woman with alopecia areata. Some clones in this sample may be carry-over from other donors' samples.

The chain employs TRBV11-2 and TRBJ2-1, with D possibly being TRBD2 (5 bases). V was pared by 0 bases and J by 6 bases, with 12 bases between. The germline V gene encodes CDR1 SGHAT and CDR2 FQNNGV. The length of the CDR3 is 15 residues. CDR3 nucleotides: TGTGCCAGCAGCTTAGAGGGGAGCATCACCAATGAGCAGTTCTTC. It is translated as CASSLEGSITNEQFF.

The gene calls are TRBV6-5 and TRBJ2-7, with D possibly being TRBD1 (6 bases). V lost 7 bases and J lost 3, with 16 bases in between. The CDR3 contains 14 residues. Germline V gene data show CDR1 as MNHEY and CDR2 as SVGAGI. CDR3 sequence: CASTPNREIYEQYF. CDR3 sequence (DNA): TGTGCCAGCACCCCAAACAGGGAAATCTACGAGCAGTACTTC.

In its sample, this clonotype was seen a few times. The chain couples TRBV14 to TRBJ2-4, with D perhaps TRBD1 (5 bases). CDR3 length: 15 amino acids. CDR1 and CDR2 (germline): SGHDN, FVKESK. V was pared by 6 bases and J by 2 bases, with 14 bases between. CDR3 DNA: TGTGCCAGCAGGATCGGGCAGGGCCCCAAAAACATTCAGTACTTC. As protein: CASRIGQGPKNIQYF.

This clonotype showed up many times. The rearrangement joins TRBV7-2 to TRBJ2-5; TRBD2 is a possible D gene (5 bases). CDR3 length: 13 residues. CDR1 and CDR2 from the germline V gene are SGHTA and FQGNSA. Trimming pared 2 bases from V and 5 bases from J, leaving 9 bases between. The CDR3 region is CASSLLADETQYF. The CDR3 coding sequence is TGTGCCAGCAGCTTACTAGCAGATGAGACCCAGTACTTC.